The following is a T cell receptor beta chain sequence with its context. In the original workflow: Counts of nucleated cells, estimated from reference gene primer amplification, were obtained. Here immunoSEQ multiplex PCR was the method, and the copy in TCRdb shows in-frame clones only, minus some. V and J calls and clone size are as listed in that table; D and trimming were resolved from the DNA. The sample lists some 240,000 clones; roughly 81% were seen once. The data belong to a study of blood T cell repertoires in COVID-19. At the level of the study: Nucleic acid was either cDNA or gDNA, and it came from T cells, B-cell-depleted T cells, or PBMCs.

Seattle's cohort entered during active infection and was followed longitudinally. Germline assignment: CDR1 LGHDT and CDR2 YNNKEL (reference sequence). This CDR3 comprises 13 residues. With V trimmed by 6 bases and J by 4 bases, 3 bases remained unmatched. Specimen: peripheral blood. The chain uses TRBV3-1 (or the pseudogene TRBV3-2) and TRBJ1-2; 9 nucleotides line up with TRBD1. The receptor's source is a woman older than 75 with COVID-19, enrolled during active disease. The CDR3 sequence is CASSPTGGYGYTF. The CDR3 nucleotides read TGTGCCAGCAGTCCGACAGGGGGCTATGGCTACACCTTC.